These 9 T cell receptor beta chains were sequenced from one sample in a study of blood T cell repertoires in COVID-19. Measured with immunoSEQ multiplex PCR; TCRdb has only the in-frame clones, and not every one. The sample records more than 65,000 clones, over 65% being singletons. Sequencing was done on a sample of peripheral blood. The receptors originated from a woman aged 65 to 85 with acute or convalescent COVID-19.

This chain joins TRBV7-2 and TRBJ2-1; 8 bases are a match to TRBD2. The trim removed 4 bases at V and 7 bases at J, leaving 12 bases unmatched. This CDR3 spans 16 amino acids. In germline, CDR1 is SGHTA, CDR2 FQGNSA. CDR3 in amino acids: CASSSRPGLGANEQFF. CDR3 sequence (DNA): TGTGCCAGCAGCTCGCGGCCGGGACTAGGTGCTAATGAGCAGTTCTTC.

V is TRBV11-2 and J is TRBJ1-1; 7 bases line up with TRBD1. V shed 4 bases, J shed 2 bases, and the junction held 7 bases outside the gene matches. The CDR3 is made up of 15 amino acids. Germline V gene lookup returns CDR1 SGHAT and CDR2 FQNNGV. The CDR3, as DNA: TGTGCCAGCAGCTCCGGACAGGTGATTAACACTGAAGCTTTCTTT. Amino acids: CASSSGQVINTEAFF.

J is TRBJ2-7 and V is TRBV13, with D perhaps matching TRBD1 (5 bases). Trimming took off 5 bases at V and 2 bases at J, with 19 bases between the two ends. The germline V gene has CDR1 PRHDT and CDR2 FYEKMQ (reference sequence). The length of the CDR3 is 16 residues. DNA for the CDR3: TGTGCCAGCAGCCCCCCCTGGGGCCAGAACGCCTACGAGCAGTACTTC. This encodes CASSPPWGQNAYEQYF.

This clone was counted a few times. This chain connects TRBV12-3 or TRBV12-4 to TRBJ2-1; possible D gene TRBD2, 5 bases. The CDR3 covers 13 residues. The V gene lost 3 bases and the J gene lost 11 bases, with 14 bases spanning the gap. CDR3 protein: CASSLGVQLKQFF. CDR3 in DNA: TGTGCCAGCAGTTTGGGAGTACAATTGAAGCAGTTCTTC.

This chain connects TRBV2 to TRBJ2-1; D remains unclear. Looked up from germline, CDR1 is SNHLY and CDR2 is FYNNEI. V gave up 8 bases and J gave up 7 bases, with 6 bases separating them. The CDR3 extends over 10 amino acids. The CDR3 is CASQDNEQFF. DNA for the CDR3: TGTGCCAGCCAGGATAATGAGCAGTTCTTC.

The chain links TRBV6-5 to TRBJ2-1; 8 bases map to TRBD1. Germline trimming cut 4 bases from V and 4 bases from J; bases unmatched to any gene: 9. This CDR3 spans 16 amino acids. Germline V lookup: CDR1 MNHEY, CDR2 SVGAGI. Written as DNA, the CDR3 is TGTGCCAGCAGTTCAACCGGGACAGGCCATTACAATGAGCAGTTCTTC. Encoded protein: CASSSTGTGHYNEQFF.

This rearrangement joins TRBV6-5 to TRBJ1-6; perhaps TRBD1 as D (5 bases). V was trimmed by 8 bases and J by 2 bases, leaving 13 bases between them. This CDR3 comprises 15 residues. Germline V gene lookup returns CDR1 MNHEY and CDR2 SVGAGI. CDR3 sequence (DNA): TGTGCCAGCCAGGCCGGGGGGACCTATAATTCACCCCTCCACTTT. Its translation: CASQAGGTYNSPLHF.

The chain uses TRBV5-1 and TRBJ1-1, with TRBD1 as a possible D gene (6 bases). Between the trimmed V and J ends, which lost 4 bases and 5 bases, there was a span of 12 bases. The CDR3 runs 13 residues. Germline V gene data show CDR1 as SGHRS and CDR2 as YFSETQ. CDR3 residues: CASSITGRTEAFF. CDR3 coding DNA: TGCGCCAGCAGCATCACAGGGCGTACTGAAGCTTTCTTT.

The J gene is TRBJ2-7, the V gene TRBV29-1, with 10 bases fitting TRBD2. The CDR3 has 16 residues. The V segment lost 4 bases and the J segment 3 bases; nucleotides outside the gene matches: 12. Germline V lookup: CDR1 SQVTM, CDR2 ANQGSEA. CDR3 in amino acids: CSVGFLAGAPGYEQYF. The CDR3 DNA reads as TGCAGCGTTGGATTCCTAGCGGGAGCTCCAGGCTACGAGCAGTACTTC.